This TCR beta chain was captured in a study of T cell repertoires in cytomegalovirus infection. As for the study in general: Based on public TCR beta signatures, there were indications of CMV infection and of a matching HLA type.

TCRdb analysed the reads with MiXCR anew, one entry per CDR3 protein. The sample carries a few hundred thousand distinct CDR3 sequences, approximately 15% recorded once. Germline V gene sequence: CDR1 SGHTA, CDR2 FQGNSA. The V and J ends lost 4 bases and 5 bases, in that order; junction bases with no gene match: 10. This CDR3 has 15 residues. Overall study findings and caveats: Of the TCR beta families, the public ones yielded a cumulative frequency that identified carriers of CMV plus the relevant HLA. CMV-specific HLA-C-restricted TCR beta clonotypes dominated the ex vivo response.

Notes on this clonotype: What it recognizes is unknown.

Sequencing input: CD8+ T cells from PBMCs. V gene TRBV7-2 combines with J gene TRBJ2-5, with TRBD2 matching 7 bases. The TCR was taken from a human donor in good health (CMV status not recorded). Some clones in this sample may be carry-over from other donors' samples. The CDR3 sequence is CASSSSGAGWETQYF. The CDR3 DNA follows: TGTGCCAGCAGCTCGAGCGGGGCGGGGTGGGAGACCCAGTACTTC.